The clone carrying this T cell receptor (beta chain) came up once. What it recognizes is unknown. Produced via immunoSEQ multiplex PCR; TCRdb's table is partial and in-frame only. The table shows some 30,000 clones, with 60% to 85% occurring only once. CDR1 is MGHRA, CDR2 YSYEKL, per germline. The CDR3 runs to 15 residues. Trimming stripped 1 base from V and 2 bases from J, with 11 bases between. This sample is drawn from a study of T cell clonotyping in hematopoietic cell transplantation. Study-level information: Recipients' pretransplant samples followed cytoreduction. Findings and limits, study-wide: Higher Inverse Simpson Index values in graft donor and pretransplant recipient predicted broader posttransplant TCR diversity.

Time point defined: recipient sample about 28 days before transplant, after cytoreduction. J is TRBJ2-5 and V is TRBV4-1; D ambiguous. The sample was peripheral blood mononuclear cells, taken before stem cell transplant. The TCR sequence derives from a woman in her thirties with chronic myeloid leukemia. Some clones in this sample may be carry-over from other donors' samples. Written as DNA, the CDR3 is TGCGCCAGCAGCCAAGCCGGGTGGTCTCAAGAGACCCAGTACTTC. Translating gives CASSQAGWSQETQYF.